This T cell receptor beta chain was obtained from a study of post-analysis software for immune sequencing data. The table lists this clonotype with a few counts. Its antigen remains unidentified. This CDR3 has 17 residues. J lost 5 bases, V lost 6 bases, and 17 bases had no gene match. CDR1 and CDR2 (germline): KGHSY, FQNENV. Whole-study findings and limits: Patients used five TRBV segments, including TRBV5-6, TRBV5-1 and TRBV20-1, more often than controls. Comparison with controls showed significantly lower normalized Chao1 diversity in multiple sclerosis patients.

Unique molecular identifiers were present in the TCR beta cDNA libraries. TCRdb independently ran MiXCR on the PCR reads; one entry per CDR3 protein. This table holds over 150,000 distinct CDR3 sequences, over 25% found once. Sequenced sample: blood. The TCR was taken from a girl aged 5-17 years with multiple sclerosis. V gene TRBV16 combines with J gene TRBJ1-2; 8 nucleotides line up with TRBD1. The CDR3 nucleotides are TGTGCCAGCAGTCAAGGCCCCCCAGGACAGGGAGAATATGGCTACACCTTC. It encodes CASSQGPPGQGEYGYTF. The full variable domain, its missing parts supplied by reference TRBV16 and TRBJ1-2, is GEEVAQTPKHLVRGEGQKAKLYCAPIKGHSYVFWYQQVLKNEFKFLISFQNENVFDETGMPKERFSAKCLPNSPCSLEIQATKLEDSAVYFCASSQGPPGQGEYGYTFGSGTRLTVV.